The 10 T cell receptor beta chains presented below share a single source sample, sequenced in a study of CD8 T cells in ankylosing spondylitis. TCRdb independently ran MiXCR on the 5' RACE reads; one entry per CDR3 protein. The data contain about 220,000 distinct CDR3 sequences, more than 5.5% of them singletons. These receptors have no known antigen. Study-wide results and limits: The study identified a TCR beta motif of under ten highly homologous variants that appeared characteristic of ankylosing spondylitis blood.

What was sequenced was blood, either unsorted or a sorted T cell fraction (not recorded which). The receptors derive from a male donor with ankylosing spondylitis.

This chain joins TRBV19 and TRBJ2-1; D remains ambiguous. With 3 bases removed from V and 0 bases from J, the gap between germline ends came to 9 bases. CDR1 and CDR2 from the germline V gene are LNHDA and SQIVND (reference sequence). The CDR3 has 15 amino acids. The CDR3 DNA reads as TGTGCCAGTAGTATTAGGGCCAACTCCTACAATGAGCAGTTCTTC. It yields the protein CASSIRANSYNEQFF.

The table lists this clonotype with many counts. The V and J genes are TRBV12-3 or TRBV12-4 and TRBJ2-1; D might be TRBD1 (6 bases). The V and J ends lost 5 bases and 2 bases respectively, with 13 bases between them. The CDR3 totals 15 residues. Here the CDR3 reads CASSPPQGPYNEQFF. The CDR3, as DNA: TGTGCCAGCAGTCCTCCCCAGGGGCCCTACAATGAGCAGTTCTTC.

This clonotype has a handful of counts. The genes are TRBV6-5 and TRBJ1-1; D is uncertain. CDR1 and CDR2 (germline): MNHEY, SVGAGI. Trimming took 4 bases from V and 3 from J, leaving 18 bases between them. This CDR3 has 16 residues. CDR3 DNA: TGTGCCAGCAGTTCCTCCTCGGGGTACGCTGACACTGAAGCTTTCTTT. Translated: CASSSSSGYADTEAFF.

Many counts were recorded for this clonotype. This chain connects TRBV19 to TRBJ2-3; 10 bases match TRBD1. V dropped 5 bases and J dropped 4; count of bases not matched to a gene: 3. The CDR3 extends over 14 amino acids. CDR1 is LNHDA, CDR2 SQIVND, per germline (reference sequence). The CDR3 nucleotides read TGTGCCAGTAGTCCGACAGGGGGCGCAGATACGCAGTATTTT. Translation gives CASSPTGGADTQYF.

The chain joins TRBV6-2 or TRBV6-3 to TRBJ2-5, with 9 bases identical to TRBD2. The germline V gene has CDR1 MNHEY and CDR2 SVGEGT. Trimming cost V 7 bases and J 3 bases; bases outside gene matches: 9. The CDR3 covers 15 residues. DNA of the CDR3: TGTGCCAGCACCGAACGACTAGCGGACGAAGAGACCCAGTACTTC. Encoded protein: CASTERLADEETQYF.

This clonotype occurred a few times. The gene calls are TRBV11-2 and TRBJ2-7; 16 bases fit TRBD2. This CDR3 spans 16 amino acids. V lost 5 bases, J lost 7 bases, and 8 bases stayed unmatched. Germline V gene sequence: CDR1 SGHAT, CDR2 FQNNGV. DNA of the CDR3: TGTGCCAGCAGCCTCTCATCGGGACTAGCGGGAGGGGAGCAGTACTTC. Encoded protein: CASSLSSGLAGGEQYF. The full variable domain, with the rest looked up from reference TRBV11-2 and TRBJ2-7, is EAGVAQSPRYKIIEKRQSVAFWCNPISGHATLYWYQQILGQGPKLLIQFQNNGVVDDSQLPKDRFSAERLKGVDSTLKIQPAKLEDSAVYLCASSLSSGLAGGEQYFGPGTRLTVT.

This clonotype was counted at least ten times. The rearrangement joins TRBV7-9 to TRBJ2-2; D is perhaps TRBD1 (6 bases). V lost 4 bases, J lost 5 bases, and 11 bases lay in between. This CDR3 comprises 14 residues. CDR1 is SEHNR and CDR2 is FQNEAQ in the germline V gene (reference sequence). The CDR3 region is CASSSGTPTGELFF. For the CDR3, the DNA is TGTGCCAGCAGCTCAGGGACACCTACCGGGGAGCTGTTTTTT. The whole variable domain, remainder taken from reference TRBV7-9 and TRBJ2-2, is DTGVSQNPRHKITKRGQNVTFRCDPISEHNRLYWYRQTLGQGPEFLTYFQNEAQLEKSRLLSDRFSAERPKGSFSTLEIQRTEQGDSAMYLCASSSGTPTGELFFGEGSRLTVL.

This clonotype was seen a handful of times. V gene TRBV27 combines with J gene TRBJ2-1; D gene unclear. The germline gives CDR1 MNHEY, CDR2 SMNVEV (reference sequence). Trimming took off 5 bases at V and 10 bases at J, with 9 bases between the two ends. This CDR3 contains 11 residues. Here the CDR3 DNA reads TGTGCCAGCAGTCTCTTCGGGGAGCAGTTCTTC. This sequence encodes CASSLFGEQFF.

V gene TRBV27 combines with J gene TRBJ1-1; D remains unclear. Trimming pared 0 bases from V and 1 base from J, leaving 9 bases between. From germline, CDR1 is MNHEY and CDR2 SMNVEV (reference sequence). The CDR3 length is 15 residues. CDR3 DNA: TGTGCCAGCAGTTTATCACCGAATCCGAACACTGAAGCTTTCTTT. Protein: CASSLSPNPNTEAFF.

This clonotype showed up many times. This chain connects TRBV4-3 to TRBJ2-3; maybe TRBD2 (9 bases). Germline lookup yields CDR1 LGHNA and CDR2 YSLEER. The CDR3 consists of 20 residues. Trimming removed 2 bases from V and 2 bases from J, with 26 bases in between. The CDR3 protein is CASSQLRGQGSGRFTDTQYF. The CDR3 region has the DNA TGCGCCAGCAGCCAACTCAGGGGGCAGGGTAGCGGGAGATTCACAGATACGCAGTATTTT.